These 23 T cell receptor beta chains came from one sample sequenced in a study of shared clonotypes between healthy human individuals. The repertoire was sequenced with immunoSEQ multiplex PCR; TCRdb's copy has only in-frame clones and lacks some. The sample has 2 million or so clones, over 85% seen once. The sample comprised naive CD4+ T cells sorted from blood. The subset was: CD45RA+ positively selected. The receptor set was obtained from a man in his late teens or twenties in good health.

This chain uses TRBV29-1 with TRBJ1-2; 8 positions match TRBD1. The V gene end was trimmed by 1 base and the J gene end by 10 bases; junction bases not matched to a gene: 5. The length of the CDR3 is 12 residues. The germline V gene has CDR1 SQVTM and CDR2 ANQGSEA. CDR3 region: CSVEAGGHDYTF. In DNA, the CDR3 is TGCAGCGTTGAAGCAGGGGGCCACGACTACACCTTC.

V gene TRBV7-2 combines with J gene TRBJ2-7, with 11 bases aligning to TRBD1. The CDR3 loop spans 15 amino acids. From germline, CDR1 is SGHTA and CDR2 FQGNSA. V lost 2 bases to trimming and J lost 5 bases; unmatched junction nucleotides: 5. In DNA form, the CDR3 reads TGTGCCAGCAGCTTAAAGGGACAGGGGGTCAACGAGCAGTACTTC. Protein: CASSLKGQGVNEQYF.

V and J are TRBV10-3 and TRBJ2-4, with D maybe TRBD1 (6 bases). The V end lost 5 bases, the J end lost 0 bases, and 17 bases lay between the germline ends. CDR1 is ENHRY, CDR2 SYGVKD, per germline. The CDR3 sequence is 17 residues long. The chain's CDR3 is CAISLTLDRLAKNIQYF. CDR3 nucleotide sequence: TGTGCCATCAGTCTTACACTGGACAGATTAGCCAAAAACATTCAGTACTTC.

The chain is built from TRBV6-5 and TRBJ1-1, with D possibly matching TRBD1 (5 bases). This CDR3 contains 13 residues. From germline, CDR1 is MNHEY and CDR2 SVGAGI. The germline V and J ends were trimmed by 6 bases and 4 bases, with 12 bases remaining between them. CDR3 protein: CASRRPGGTEAFF. The CDR3 region has the DNA TGTGCCAGCAGACGTCCCGGGGGCACTGAAGCTTTCTTT.

The chain combines TRBV6-5 with TRBJ2-1; D is uncertain. The CDR3 contains 11 residues. Germline loops: CDR1 MNHEY, CDR2 SVGAGI. The V end lost 5 bases, the J end lost 9 bases, and 8 bases lay between the germline ends. CDR3: CASSNAGEQFF. As DNA, the CDR3 is TGTGCCAGCAGTAACGCTGGTGAGCAGTTCTTC.

This clone turned up a few times. Other DNA variants within this sample encode the same CDR3. The rearrangement links TRBV11-2 to TRBJ2-7; TRBD2 is a possible D gene (5 bases). The germline V and J ends were trimmed by 0 bases and 0 bases, with 6 bases remaining between them. Looked up from germline, CDR1 is SGHAT and CDR2 is FQNNGV. This CDR3 comprises 14 residues. Written as DNA, the CDR3 is TGTGCCAGCAGCTTAGACGGGATCTCCTACGAGCAGTACTTC. Translating it yields CASSLDGISYEQYF.

The chain joins TRBV27 to TRBJ2-7, with 8 bases fitting TRBD1. V gave up 2 bases and J gave up 0 bases; unmatched junction bases: 3. Germline V gene lookup returns CDR1 MNHEY and CDR2 SMNVEV (reference sequence). This CDR3 region has 15 residues. CDR3 in amino acids: CASSLGGTGSYEQYF. CDR3 coding DNA: TGTGCCAGCAGTTTAGGAGGGACAGGCTCCTACGAGCAGTACTTC.

This clone was seen a single time. The rearrangement joins TRBV7-2 to TRBJ2-7, with D uncertain. The germline gives CDR1 SGHTA, CDR2 FQGNSA. V dropped 4 bases and J dropped 2 bases, with 9 bases sitting between them. The length of the CDR3 is 13 residues. CDR3: CASSSVRAYEQYF. The CDR3 bases are TGTGCCAGCAGCTCCGTAAGGGCCTACGAGCAGTACTTC.

This clone was detected once. The chain links TRBV29-1 to TRBJ1-1; D unresolved. V lost 0 bases and J lost 10, with 9 bases in between. Germline-derived CDR1 and CDR2 are SQVTM and ANQGSEA. The CDR3 totals 11 residues. The CDR3 sequence: CSVEEGMRAFF. In DNA, the CDR3 is TGCAGCGTTGAAGAGGGTATGCGAGCTTTCTTT.

This chain connects TRBV11-2 to TRBJ2-5; no clear D. This CDR3 comprises 14 residues. V lost 4 bases and J lost 5, with 14 bases in between. Per germline, CDR1 SGHAT and CDR2 FQNNGV. The CDR3 DNA reads TGTGCCAGCAGCTCAAATTCTCCCGGGGAGACCCAGTACTTC. This codes for CASSSNSPGETQYF.

V is TRBV6-6 and J is TRBJ1-1; TRBD1 is a possible D gene (5 bases). The CDR3 is 12 amino acids. V was cut by 10 bases and J by 7 bases, with 16 bases left in between. Germline values: CDR1 MNHNY, CDR2 SVGAGI (reference sequence). CDR3 sequence: CATLYRGVEAFF. CDR3 coding DNA: TGTGCCACCCTTTATAGGGGCGTTGAAGCTTTCTTT.

V is TRBV7-2 and J is TRBJ1-3; D possibly corresponds to TRBD1 (5 bases). V was cut by 6 bases and J by 0 bases, with 12 bases left in between. This CDR3 spans 15 amino acids. Germline CDR1 and CDR2: SGHTA and FQGNSA. The CDR3 DNA is TGTGCCAGCAGTCCCGACAGACTCTCTGGAAACACCATATATTTT. Residues: CASSPDRLSGNTIYF.

V and J are TRBV4-3 and TRBJ1-1; perhaps TRBD1 as D (5 bases). Germline assignment: CDR1 LGHNA and CDR2 YSLEER. This CDR3 is built from 15 residues. V lost 1 base, J lost 1 base, and 10 bases lay in between. CDR3 DNA sequence: TGCGCCAGCAGCCAAGCTGGGACGGGGAACACTGAAGCTTTCTTT. Protein sequence: CASSQAGTGNTEAFF.

As for this clone: Other DNA sequences from this sample encode an identical CDR3 as well. The rearrangement links TRBV9 to TRBJ1-1; 7 bases align to TRBD1. Losses at the gene ends were 0 bases for V and 11 bases for J; bases not matched to a gene: 4. The CDR3 is 12 amino acids. Germline CDR1 SGDLS, CDR2 YYNGEE. The CDR3 coding sequence is TGTGCCAGCAGCGTAGGTACAGGGGAGGCTTTCTTT. Its translation is CASSVGTGEAFF.

This clone was seen just once. The chain carries TRBV28 and TRBJ2-7, with TRBD2 matching over 10 bases. With 8 bases clipped from V and 4 bases from J, the junction kept 8 bases outside the gene matches. The length of the CDR3 is 14 residues. Per germline, CDR1 MDHEN and CDR2 SYDVKM. CDR3 sequence: CASEELAGTYEQYF. In DNA form, the CDR3 reads TGTGCCAGCGAGGAACTAGCGGGGACGTACGAGCAGTACTTC. Full variable domain (missing parts from reference TRBV28 and TRBJ2-7): DVKVTQSSRYLVKRTGEKVFLECVQDMDHENMFWYRQDPGLGLRLIYFSYDVKMKEKGDIPEGYSVSREKKERFSLILESASTNQTSMYLCASEELAGTYEQYFGPGTRLTVT.

This chain links TRBV14 with TRBJ2-5, with 9 bases identical to TRBD1. Looked up from germline, CDR1 is SGHDN and CDR2 is FVKESK. The CDR3 sequence is 16 residues long. The J segment lost 5 bases and the V segment lost 5 bases, leaving 12 bases of the junction unmatched. CDR3 in DNA: TGTGCCAGCAGCGGTAACGCGCGGGACAGGGACGAGACCCAGTACTTC. This encodes CASSGNARDRDETQYF.

A remark on this clone: Other nucleotide sequences from this sample produce the same CDR3. The chain has TRBV18 and TRBJ2-2; D is uncertain. The CDR3 runs to 14 residues. V was pared by 2 bases and J by 0 bases, with 4 bases between. Germline loops: CDR1 KGHSH, CDR2 LQKENI. CDR3 in amino acids: CASSPETNTGELFF. The CDR3 DNA follows: TGTGCCAGCTCACCAGAGACGAACACCGGGGAGCTGTTTTTT.

V and J are TRBV25-1 and TRBJ2-5, with D unclear. Trimming left V 10 bases short and J 2 bases short, with 20 bases between. The CDR3 is 15 residues long. CDR1 MGHDK and CDR2 SYGVNS come from the germline V gene. The CDR3 here is CATRAGREHQETQYF. As DNA, the CDR3 is TGTGCCACTCGGGCCGGTAGGGAACATCAAGAGACCCAGTACTTC.

In its sample, this clone was seen once. This specimen includes other DNA sequences encoding the same CDR3. In DNA form, the CDR3 reads TGCGCCAGCAGCCTGGGACAGTACCAAGAGACCCAGTACTTC. Translated: CASSLGQYQETQYF. The gene calls are TRBV5-1 and TRBJ2-5; 7 nucleotides align to TRBD1. Germline-derived CDR1 and CDR2 are SGHRS and YFSETQ. Trimming took 4 bases from V and 0 from J; bases not matched to a gene: 3. CDR3 length equals 14 residues.

This rearrangement joins TRBV28 to TRBJ2-3; 7 nucleotides align to TRBD1. The CDR3 spans 16 residues. Germline trimming cut 6 bases from V and 0 bases from J; bases unmatched to any gene: 9. From germline, CDR1 is MDHEN and CDR2 SYDVKM. The CDR3 here is CASSLNRGGSTDTQYF. Here the CDR3 DNA reads TGTGCCAGCAGCCTGAACAGGGGCGGGAGCACAGATACGCAGTATTTT.

This rearrangement joins TRBV5-4 to TRBJ1-6, with a possible D match to TRBD1 (6 bases). From germline, CDR1 is SGHNT and CDR2 YYREEE (reference sequence). The CDR3 contains 15 residues. V was trimmed by 4 bases and J by 10 bases, leaving 18 bases between them. Here the CDR3 DNA reads TGTGCCAGCAGCACCGACACAGGGAGCGGATCACCCCTCCACTTT. Translating gives CASSTDTGSGSPLHF.

The V and J genes are TRBV15 and TRBJ1-1; D gene uncertain. CDR1 is LNHNV, CDR2 YYDKDF, per germline (reference sequence). With 0 bases removed from V and 10 bases from J, the gap between germline ends came to 18 bases. The CDR3 contains 15 residues. This chain's CDR3 is CATSRDLEGLGVAFF. In DNA, the CDR3 is TGTGCCACCAGCAGAGATCTTGAAGGGCTTGGCGTAGCTTTCTTT. Drawing the rest from reference TRBV15 and TRBJ1-1, the complete variable domain is DAMVIQNPRYQVTQFGKPVTLSCSQTLNHNVMYWYQQKSSQAPKLLFHYYDKDFNNEADTPDNFQSRRPNTSFCFLDIRSPGLGDTAMYLCATSRDLEGLGVAFFGQGTRLTVV.

The chain recombines TRBV4-1 with TRBJ2-1, with TRBD2 matching 11 bases. The CDR3 is made up of 16 amino acids. Germline V CDR1 and CDR2: MGHRA, YSYEKL. Trimming took 4 bases from V and 5 from J; bases not matched to a gene: 7. CDR3 sequence: CASSLGLAGVNNEQFF. In DNA form, the CDR3 reads TGCGCCAGCAGCCTAGGACTAGCGGGTGTGAACAATGAGCAGTTCTTC.